The rows below give T cell receptor beta chains drawn from one sample of a study of cytomegalovirus exposure and HLA in healthy donors. Sequencing used immunoSEQ multiplex PCR; TCRdb keeps in-frame clones, though not all of them. This sample has roughly 98,000 clones; around 70% occur once, and the top ten carry roughly 2.5%. The sequenced sample was PBMCs. These TCRs come from a man aged 45-65 years in good health and CMV-seronegative. Both conserved end residues are part of each CDR3. Each record gives: clone size, D gene, V gene, J gene, CDR3 protein, CDR3 DNA. The D gene is left open where the match is weak. The size field is filled for only some rows; it gives once, few, many or a size class.

>-|-|TRBV28|TRBJ1-2
CASSPSPWGPGKGANYGYTF
TGTGCCAGCAGCCCCTCCCCATGGGGGCCGGGCAAGGGTGCTAACTATGGCTACACCTTC
>-|-|TRBV6-5|TRBJ2-5
CASSYGGSKETQYF
TGTGCCAGCAGTTATGGGGGCTCTAAAGAGACCCAGTACTTC
>-|-|TRBV28|TRBJ1-5
CASTSRAQPQHF
TGTGCCAGCACGTCCAGGGCTCAGCCCCAGCATTTT
>-|-|TRBV5-4|TRBJ1-2
CASSINRGYGYTF
TGTGCCAGCAGTATCAACCGGGGCTATGGCTACACCTTC
>-|-|TRBV27|TRBJ2-7
CASVRAREQYF
TGTGCCTCTGTGCGGGCGCGCGAGCAGTACTTC
>-|TRBD1|TRBV6-1|TRBJ1-3
CASSGQGFGNTIYF
TGTGCCAGCAGTGGACAGGGGTTCGGAAACACCATATATTTT
>-|-|TRBV27|TRBJ1-2
CASRTRGLTNGYTF
TGTGCCAGCCGTACGCGGGGTCTTACGAATGGCTACACCTTC
>-|-|TRBV29-1|TRBJ1-1
CSVDAGTEAFF
TGCAGCGTTGATGCGGGCACTGAAGCTTTCTTT
>-|TRBD1|TRBV28|TRBJ2-7
CASSRPRGHEQYF
TGTGCCAGCAGCCGGCCCAGGGGGCACGAGCAGTACTTC
>-|-|TRBV15|TRBJ1-3
CATSRTGVSGNTIYF
TGTGCCACCAGCAGGACAGGCGTCTCTGGAAACACCATATATTTT
>-|TRBD1|TRBV6-5|TRBJ1-6
CASSQTGSGNSPLHF
TGTGCCAGCAGTCAGACAGGGTCGGGTAATTCACCCCTCCACTTT
>-|-|TRBV28|TRBJ1-1
CASSFFGASDTEAFF
TGTGCCAGCAGTTTTTTTGGGGCGTCGGACACTGAAGCTTTCTTT
>-|TRBD1|TRBV14|TRBJ2-7
CASSQLGLTGNKGEQYF
TGTGCCAGCAGCCAATTAGGCCTGACAGGGAACAAGGGCGAGCAGTACTTC
>few|TRBD1|TRBV4-1|TRBJ1-6
CASSQDPGQRRNSPLHF
TGCGCCAGCAGCCAAGACCCGGGACAGCGTCGGAATTCACCCCTCCACTTT
>-|-|TRBV9|TRBJ2-5
CASSVSGIQETQYF
TGTGCCAGCAGCGTTTCAGGGATCCAAGAGACCCAGTACTTC
>-|TRBD1|TRBV4-3|TRBJ2-6
CASSQADRGFTVLTF
TGCGCCAGCAGCCAAGCGGACAGGGGGTTTACCGTCCTGACTTTC
>-|-|TRBV10-3|TRBJ1-1
CAISESSHGAFF
TGTGCCATCAGTGAGTCCAGTCATGGAGCTTTCTTT
>-|-|TRBV28|TRBJ1-2
CATLPTQGKSYYGYTF
TGTGCCACCCTACCGACGCAGGGTAAAAGTTACTATGGCTACACCTTC
>-|-|TRBV25-1|TRBJ2-3
CASSRSWKDTQYF
TGTGCCAGTAGTCGGAGTTGGAAAGATACGCAGTATTTT
>-|TRBD2|TRBV18|TRBJ2-3
CASSLTSGGTDTQYF
TGTGCCAGCTCACTAACTAGCGGGGGCACAGATACGCAGTATTTT
>-|-|TRBV4-1|TRBJ2-5
CASSQMSSRGETQYF
TGCGCCAGCAGCCAAATGTCGTCTAGGGGAGAGACCCAGTACTTC
>few|TRBD2|TRBV28|TRBJ2-1
CASSLTSGGAREQFF
TGTGCCAGCAGTTTGACTAGCGGGGGGGCCCGGGAGCAGTTCTTC
>few|TRBD1|TRBV19|TRBJ2-7
CASSNDRGYEQYF
TGTGCCAGTAGTAATGACAGGGGCTACGAGCAGTACTTC
>few|TRBD2|TRBV6-5|TRBJ2-1
CASSTRLAGGHEQFF
TGTGCCAGCAGTACAAGATTAGCGGGGGGGCATGAGCAGTTCTTC
>-|TRBD2|TRBV11-1|TRBJ2-5
CASSASGGLETQYF
TGTGCCAGCAGCGCTTCGGGGGGTTTAGAGACCCAGTACTTC
>once|-|TRBV18|TRBJ2-3
CASSPGGGTDTDTQYF
TGTGCCAGCTCACCAGGTGGGGGGACTGACACAGATACGCAGTATTTT
>-|-|TRBV7-9|TRBJ2-7
CSSSLEWGRGYSEQYF
TGTTCCAGCAGCTTAGAGTGGGGCAGGGGTTATAGCGAGCAGTACTTC
>once|TRBD1|TRBV27|TRBJ2-7
CASTTGSSYEQYF
TGTGCCAGCACGACAGGGAGCTCCTACGAGCAGTACTTC
>-|TRBD2|TRBV15|TRBJ2-1
CATSRGYSGMVEQFF
TGTGCCACCAGCAGAGGTTATAGCGGGATGGTTGAGCAGTTCTTC
>-|-|TRBV6-5|TRBJ1-5
CASSYGPGTNQPQHF
TGTGCCAGCAGTTACGGTCCAGGAACGAATCAGCCCCAGCATTTT
>-|TRBD2|TRBV27|TRBJ2-1
CASSLRTSSAAEQFF
TGTGCCAGCAGTTTACGGACTAGTTCCGCCGCTGAGCAGTTCTTC
>-|TRBD1|TRBV7-9|TRBJ1-4
CASSTPNRGLEEKLFF
TGTGCCAGCAGCACCCCTAACAGGGGGTTAGAGGAAAAACTGTTTTTT
>-|-|TRBV15|TRBJ1-4
CATSRGGGGYEKLFF
TGTGCCACCAGCAGAGGGGGCGGGGGTTATGAAAAACTGTTTTTT
>once|-|TRBV19|TRBJ2-5
CASSRTGDSQETQYF
TGTGCCAGTTCAAGAACAGGGGACTCCCAAGAGACCCAGTACTTC
>-|-|TRBV27|TRBJ1-5
CASSPRGSGNQPQHF
TGTGCCAGCAGCCCCCGGGGGTCGGGCAATCAGCCCCAGCATTTT
>-|TRBD1|TRBV18|TRBJ2-4
CASSTRQGVDIQYF
TGTGCCAGCTCAACACGACAGGGAGTGGACATTCAGTACTTC
>-|-|TRBV5-1|TRBJ1-2
CASSVGQNNGYTF
TGCGCCAGCAGCGTCGGACAGAATAATGGCTACACCTTC
>-|-|TRBV11-2|TRBJ2-7
CASSRPDSYYEQYF
TGTGCCAGCAGCCGCCCGGACAGCTATTACGAGCAGTACTTC
>-|TRBD2|TRBV19|TRBJ2-7
CASSLSGRAREQYF
TGTGCCAGTAGCCTTAGCGGGAGGGCCAGGGAGCAGTACTTC
>-|TRBD1|TRBV11-1|TRBJ2-7
CASTDLPGQGPHEQYF
TGTGCCAGCACGGACCTACCGGGACAGGGTCCCCACGAGCAGTACTTC
>-|-|TRBV27|TRBJ1-3
CASSPSGRGAFSGNTIYF
TGTGCCAGCAGCCCCAGTGGGAGGGGGGCCTTCTCTGGAAACACCATATATTTT
>-|TRBD1|TRBV5-1|TRBJ2-7
CASRTGTGVQYEQYF
TGCGCCAGCCGCACCGGGACAGGGGTCCAGTACGAGCAGTACTTC
>-|TRBD2|TRBV2|TRBJ2-1
CASSELAGVNEQFF
TGTGCCAGCAGTGAACTAGCGGGGGTCAATGAGCAGTTCTTC
>-|-|TRBV28|TRBJ1-2
CASSLDRYYGYTF
TGTGCCAGCAGTTTAGATCGGTACTATGGCTACACCTTC
>-|TRBD2|TRBV28|TRBJ2-4
CATLTRREGSIQYF
TGTGCCACCCTGACGCGGCGGGAGGGTAGCATTCAGTACTTC
>-|-|TRBV29-1|TRBJ2-7
CSVRGGTPSYEQYF
TGCAGCGTGAGGGGGGGGACGCCATCCTACGAGCAGTACTTC
>-|TRBD1|TRBV18|TRBJ1-1
CASSRVTGWGAEAFF
TGTGCCAGCTCACGCGTGACAGGGTGGGGAGCTGAAGCTTTCTTT
>-|TRBD1|TRBV18|TRBJ2-7
CASSPMGQANEQYF
TGTGCCAGCTCACCAATGGGACAGGCTAACGAGCAGTACTTC
>-|-|TRBV19|TRBJ2-2
CASSIGQGLTGELFF
TGTGCCAGTAGTATCGGTCAGGGGTTGACCGGGGAGCTGTTTTTT
>-|TRBD2|TRBV9|TRBJ2-1
CASSASTSGYYNEQFF
TGTGCCAGCAGCGCGTCGACTAGCGGTTACTACAATGAGCAGTTCTTC